The 6 T cell receptor beta chains given below trace back to one sample, sequenced in a study of T-cell memory formation after mild COVID-19. TCRdb itself ran the 5' RACE reads through MiXCR, one entry per CDR3 protein. The sample lists roughly 340,000 distinct CDR3 sequences; 20% to 25% were seen once. Specimen: PBMCs or a T cell subset sorted from them (not recorded which). Receptors originate from a man between 18 and 29 years old who had mild COVID-19 (a few samples of this study predate the infection). Cell type and time point are not known.

This clonotype occurred a few times. The V gene is TRBV4-3, the J gene TRBJ2-5, with a possible D match to TRBD1 (5 bases). This CDR3 is 13 amino acids long. The V gene lost 8 bases and the J gene lost 5 bases, with 15 bases spanning the gap. Germline assignment: CDR1 LGHNA and CDR2 YSLEER. CDR3: CASQPGLGETQYF. The CDR3 DNA follows: TGCGCCAGCCAGCCAGGGTTGGGCGAGACCCAGTACTTC.

The chain employs TRBV20-1 and TRBJ2-2, with a possible D match to TRBD2 (5 bases). The CDR3 contains 14 residues. Per the germline V gene, CDR1 is DFQATT and CDR2 is SNEGSKA (reference sequence). Trimming shortened V by 0 bases and J by 4 bases, and 9 bases separated the two germline ends. The CDR3 loop is CSARELDFTGELFF. The CDR3, as DNA: TGCAGTGCTAGAGAACTAGATTTCACCGGGGAGCTGTTTTTT.

The rearrangement links TRBV24-1 to TRBJ2-3; 9 bases agree with TRBD1. The CDR3 runs 17 residues. Germline trimming cut 7 bases from V and 3 bases from J; bases unmatched to any gene: 13. Per the germline V gene, CDR1 is KGHDR and CDR2 is SFDVKD. The CDR3 spells CATRIKPGDRVTDTQYF. The DNA of the CDR3 is TGTGCCACCAGAATTAAACCAGGGGACAGGGTTACAGATACGCAGTATTTT.

At least ten counts were recorded for this clonotype. The chain recombines TRBV5-1 with TRBJ1-1; tentative D call: TRBD1 (5 bases). CDR1 is SGHRS, CDR2 YFSETQ, per germline. The CDR3 has 15 amino acids. The V end was cut by 0 bases, the J end by 3 bases, with 12 bases between. The CDR3, as DNA: TGCGCCAGCAGCTTGGTTTTAGGGGCGGACACTGAAGCTTTCTTT. Its translation: CASSLVLGADTEAFF.

There are a few counts of this clonotype. The V call is TRBV7-2, the J call TRBJ2-5, with D possibly matching TRBD1 (6 bases). CDR3 length: 14 amino acids. Trimming took 2 bases from V and 3 from J, leaving 10 bases between them. Germline V CDR1 and CDR2: SGHTA, FQGNSA. CDR3 region: CASSLPTGKETQYF. In nucleotides, the CDR3 is TGTGCCAGCAGCTTACCTACAGGGAAAGAGACCCAGTACTTC.

The table lists this clonotype with a few counts. This chain joins TRBV2 and TRBJ2-3; TRBD1 agrees at 8 bases. The junction had 4 bases not matched to a gene; V was cut back by 4 bases and J by 4 bases. This CDR3 has 14 residues. Germline values: CDR1 SNHLY, CDR2 FYNNEI. This CDR3 is CASSGGRGPDTQYF. DNA of the CDR3: TGTGCCAGCAGTGGTGGCAGGGGGCCAGATACGCAGTATTTT.